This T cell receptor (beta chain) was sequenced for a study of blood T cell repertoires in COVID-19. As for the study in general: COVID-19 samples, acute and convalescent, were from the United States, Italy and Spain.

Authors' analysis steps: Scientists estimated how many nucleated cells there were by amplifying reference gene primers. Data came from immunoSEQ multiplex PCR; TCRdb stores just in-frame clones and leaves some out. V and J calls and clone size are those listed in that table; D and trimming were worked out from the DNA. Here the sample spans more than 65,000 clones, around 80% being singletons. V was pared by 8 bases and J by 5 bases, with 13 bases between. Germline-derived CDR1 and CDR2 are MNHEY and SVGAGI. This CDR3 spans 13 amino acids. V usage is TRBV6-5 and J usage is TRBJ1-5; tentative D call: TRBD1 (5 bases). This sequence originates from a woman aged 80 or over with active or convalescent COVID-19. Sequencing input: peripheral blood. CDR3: CASAPGQYQPQHF. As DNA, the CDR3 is TGTGCCAGCGCTCCAGGGCAATATCAGCCCCAGCATTTT.